Listed below are T cell receptor beta chains from one sample, sequenced in a study of cytomegalovirus exposure and HLA in healthy donors. Libraries were prepared by immunoSEQ multiplex PCR; TCRdb keeps only in-frame clonotypes and omits some of them. The sample contains about 200,000 clones, approximately 86% of which appear only once. The source material was PBMCs. The receptors derive from a woman aged 25 to 39 in good health and CMV-seronegative. Each CDR3 is given with its conserved first and last residue. A D gene is named only where the DNA matches it firmly. Size is stated for part of the rows, as once, few or many counts, or as a class when the clone is expanded.

D gene,clone size,V gene,J gene,CDR3 protein,CDR3 DNA
TRBD2,-,TRBV7-9,TRBJ2-3,CASSPRGLAGVRDTQYF,TGTGCCAGCAGCCCCAGGGGACTAGCGGGAGTGAGAGATACGCAGTATTTT
-,-,TRBV10-2,TRBJ2-2,CASSGSGNRELFF,TGCGCCAGCAGTGGATCGGGGAACCGGGAGCTGTTTTTT
-,few,TRBV5-1,TRBJ2-5,CASSLAGAQYF,TGCGCCAGCAGCTTGGCCGGGGCCCAGTACTTC
TRBD2,-,TRBV7-2,TRBJ2-1,CASSLGRTSGRPTYNEQFF,TGTGCCAGCAGCTTAGGGCGGACTAGCGGGAGGCCGACCTACAATGAGCAGTTCTTC
-,-,TRBV5-1,TRBJ2-7,CASSLAKSGTSYEQYF,TGCGCCAGCAGCTTGGCCAAGAGCGGAACCTCCTACGAGCAGTACTTC
-,-,TRBV5-1,TRBJ2-5,CASSSGNRETQYF,TGCGCCAGCAGCTCCGGGAATCGAGAGACCCAGTACTTC
-,-,TRBV11-2,TRBJ2-7,CASSLDLDAKQYF,TGTGCCAGCAGCTTAGATCTTGATGCTAAGCAGTACTTC
-,-,TRBV5-6,TRBJ2-6,CASSLGQVLLSGANVLTF,TGTGCCAGCAGCTTGGGACAGGTCCTACTCTCTGGGGCCAACGTCCTGACTTTC
TRBD1,-,TRBV9,TRBJ1-2,CASSPQGDIRGYGYTF,TGTGCCAGCAGCCCCCAGGGGGATATTCGAGGATATGGCTACACCTTC
TRBD2,once,TRBV19,TRBJ2-1,CASNSREGNEQFF,TGTGCCAGTAACAGTCGGGAGGGGAATGAGCAGTTCTTC
-,-,TRBV9,TRBJ2-3,CASNLGGSLGDTQYF,TGTGCCAGCAACTTAGGGGGTTCCCTCGGAGATACGCAGTATTTT
TRBD1,-,TRBV10-1,TRBJ1-1,CASSLTTGGAEAFF,TGCGCCAGCAGCCTTACGACAGGGGGAGCTGAAGCTTTCTTT
TRBD1,-,TRBV27,TRBJ1-4,CASSLYGQGANEKLFF,TGTGCCAGCAGTTTATATGGACAGGGGGCAAATGAAAAACTGTTTTTT
TRBD1,-,TRBV6-1,TRBJ2-1,CASSDPGTARHNEQFF,TGTGCCAGCAGTGATCCCGGGACAGCGCGACACAATGAGCAGTTCTTC
-,once,TRBV5-1,TRBJ1-1,CASSLFGGGTEAFF,TGCGCCAGCAGCTTGTTTGGGGGAGGGACTGAAGCTTTCTTT
-,-,TRBV2,TRBJ1-4,CASSNGVREKLFF,TGTGCCAGCAGCAACGGGGTGAGAGAAAAACTGTTTTTT
-,-,TRBV2,TRBJ2-1,CASSRTDYNEQFF,TGTGCCAGCAGCAGGACAGACTACAATGAGCAGTTCTTC
TRBD1,-,TRBV9,TRBJ1-2,CASSIRDRVDYVYTF,TGTGCCAGCAGCATCCGGGACAGGGTAGACTATGTCTACACCTTC
-,few,TRBV30,TRBJ2-2,CAWDLTGKAGELFF,TGTGCCTGGGATCTCACAGGGAAAGCCGGGGAGCTGTTTTTT
TRBD2,-,TRBV6-1,TRBJ2-1,CASNLLAGGPNEQFF,TGTGCCAGCAACCTACTAGCGGGAGGGCCTAATGAGCAGTTCTTC
TRBD1,-,TRBV4-1,TRBJ1-2,CASSPTTGTGFGYTF,TGCGCCAGCAGCCCAACCACCGGGACAGGTTTTGGCTACACCTTC
-,-,TRBV19,TRBJ1-1,CASSIGFGQNTEAFF,TGTGCCAGTAGTATAGGATTCGGACAGAACACTGAAGCTTTCTTT
-,-,TRBV18,TRBJ2-5,CASSPRLGRETQYF,TGTGCCAGCTCACCGAGACTAGGGAGGGAGACCCAGTACTTC
-,-,TRBV30,TRBJ2-7,CAWSGLRAYEQYF,TGTGCCTGGAGTGGCCTGAGGGCTTACGAGCAGTACTTC
-,-,TRBV2,TRBJ2-1,CASNPMRDSSYNEQFF,TGTGCCAGCAACCCAATGCGGGACAGTAGCTACAATGAGCAGTTCTTC
TRBD2,-,TRBV28,TRBJ2-7,CASSLVGGGRSYEQYF,TGTGCCAGCAGTTTAGTTGGCGGGGGACGCTCCTACGAGCAGTACTTC
TRBD2,few,TRBV5-1,TRBJ2-5,CASSLFAAGVVETQYF,TGCGCCAGCAGCTTGTTCGCGGCGGGAGTCGTTGAGACCCAGTACTTC
-,-,TRBV28,TRBJ1-2,CASRTTGIPHGYTF,TGTGCCAGCAGAACTACCGGGATACCTCATGGCTACACCTTC
-,-,TRBV28,TRBJ2-7,CASSFFGMSYEQYF,TGTGCCAGCAGTTTCTTCGGGATGTCCTACGAGCAGTACTTC
TRBD1,-,TRBV6-1,TRBJ2-5,CASRGQAQETQYF,TGTGCCAGCAGGGGACAGGCTCAAGAGACCCAGTACTTC
TRBD1,-,TRBV9,TRBJ2-7,CASSVGQGRVGEQYF,TGTGCCAGCAGCGTAGGACAGGGCAGGGTGGGGGAGCAGTACTTC
-,-,TRBV7-2,TRBJ1-5,CASSLADTSNQPQHF,TGTGCCAGCAGCTTAGCGGACACGAGCAATCAGCCCCAGCATTTT
TRBD2,-,TRBV5-1,TRBJ2-7,CASSPLGSAGGLHEQYF,TGCGCCAGCAGTCCACTTGGATCAGCGGGGGGGCTCCACGAGCAGTACTTC
TRBD1,-,TRBV27,TRBJ2-7,CASSRQGYYEQYF,TGTGCCAGCAGTCGACAGGGATACTACGAGCAGTACTTC
TRBD1,-,TRBV5-1,TRBJ1-1,CASSRQGLNTEAFF,TGCGCCAGCAGTCGACAGGGACTGAACACTGAAGCTTTCTTT
TRBD2,-,TRBV7-8,TRBJ2-3,CASSGTSGGLTDTQYF,TGTGCCAGCAGCGGGACTAGCGGGGGCCTCACAGATACGCAGTATTTT
-,once,TRBV5-1,TRBJ1-3,CASSPRTGDGNTIYF,TGCGCCAGCAGTCCGAGGACGGGAGATGGAAACACCATATATTTT
-,-,TRBV10-3,TRBJ2-1,CAIAPQSSYNEQFF,TGTGCCATCGCCCCACAGAGCTCCTACAATGAGCAGTTCTTC
-,-,TRBV6-5,TRBJ2-7,CASSTYRETYEQYF,TGTGCCAGCAGTACCTACAGGGAGACCTACGAGCAGTACTTC
TRBD2,-,TRBV11-3,TRBJ2-1,CASSVRLAGYNEQFF,TGTGCCAGCAGCGTAAGACTAGCGGGGTACAATGAGCAGTTCTTC
-,-,TRBV29-1,TRBJ2-5,CSGTEGSRETQYF,TGCAGCGGGACAGAAGGGTCCCGAGAGACCCAGTACTTC
-,-,TRBV19,TRBJ2-2,CASSRAGIGELFF,TGTGCCAGTAGTAGGGCAGGGATCGGGGAGCTGTTTTTT
TRBD1,-,TRBV4-1,TRBJ2-7,CASSRGQFYEQYF,TGCGCCAGCAGTCGGGGACAGTTCTACGAGCAGTACTTC
TRBD2,once,TRBV5-8,TRBJ2-5,CASSLGTSGHQETQYF,TGTGCCAGCAGCTTAGGGACTAGCGGGCACCAAGAGACCCAGTACTTC
-,-,TRBV28,TRBJ2-7,CASNRIHYEQYF,TGTGCCAGCAACCGAATCCACTACGAGCAGTACTTC
TRBD2,-,TRBV28,TRBJ2-5,CASRPGGGETQYF,TGTGCCAGCAGGCCGGGGGGTGGGGAGACCCAGTACTTC
-,-,TRBV4-2,TRBJ2-5,CASSQDQGPETQYF,TGTGCCAGCAGCCAAGATCAGGGCCCGGAGACCCAGTACTTC
-,-,TRBV13,TRBJ1-2,CASSFGQGTNYGYTF,TGTGCCAGCAGCTTCGGGCAGGGAACTAACTATGGCTACACCTTC
-,once,TRBV27,TRBJ2-7,CASSLKPSYSYEQYF,TGTGCCAGCAGTTTAAAGCCCTCCTACTCCTACGAGCAGTACTTC
TRBD1,-,TRBV11-2,TRBJ2-5,CASSFAPGQGGETQYF,TGTGCCAGCAGCTTTGCACCGGGACAGGGGGGAGAGACCCAGTACTTC
-,-,TRBV20-1,TRBJ1-2,CSASGLGGYTF,TGCAGTGCTAGCGGCTTGGGCGGCTACACCTTC
-,-,TRBV13,TRBJ2-1,CASSSRGGFSSYNEQFF,TGTGCCAGCAGCTCGAGGGGGGGCTTTTCCTCCTACAATGAGCAGTTCTTC
TRBD2,-,TRBV4-1,TRBJ2-7,CASSRAPLIAGGSPSNEQYF,TGCGCCAGCAGCCGCGCCCCGCTTATAGCGGGGGGCTCCCCTTCGAACGAGCAGTACTTC
-,-,TRBV4-1,TRBJ1-2,CASSQGRSGPYGYTF,TGCGCCAGCAGCCAAGGTCGGTCAGGGCCCTATGGCTACACCTTC
-,-,TRBV28,TRBJ1-1,CASRRGGTEAFF,TGTGCCAGCAGGAGGGGGGGCACTGAAGCTTTCTTT
TRBD2,-,TRBV5-6,TRBJ2-3,CASSLTSGRTSTDTQYF,TGTGCCAGCAGCTTGACTAGCGGGAGGACCTCCACAGATACGCAGTATTTT
-,-,TRBV19,TRBJ1-4,CASSRGDATNEKLFF,TGTGCCAGTTCTCGAGGAGATGCAACTAATGAAAAACTGTTTTTT
-,-,TRBV10-3,TRBJ1-5,CASRGGEGNQPQHF,TGTGCCAGCCGGGGAGGGGAAGGCAATCAGCCCCAGCATTTT
-,-,TRBV29-1,TRBJ2-5,CSVGDWLWETQYF,TGCAGCGTTGGGGACTGGCTCTGGGAGACCCAGTACTTC
TRBD2,-,TRBV6-1,TRBJ2-1,CASGGGRGNEQFF,TGTGCCAGCGGCGGGGGGAGGGGGAATGAGCAGTTCTTC